The present entry profiles one TCR beta chain with its context. The sample belongs to a study of control samples from healthy donors and cancer patients. The data were produced by immunoSEQ multiplex PCR, yet TCRdb's version contains in-frame clones alone and is incomplete. The table includes 150,000 to 200,000 clones, around 90% detected once. From germline, CDR1 is LGHDT and CDR2 YNNKEL (reference sequence). The CDR3 spans 15 residues. Trimming removed 4 bases from V and 3 bases from J, with 15 bases in between. The J gene is TRBJ1-2, the V gene TRBV3-1 (or the pseudogene TRBV3-2); perhaps TRBD1 as D (5 bases). The receptor comes from a man aged 25 to 40 in good health. Sequencing used blood. The CDR3 loop is CASSPAWGGDYGYTF. The CDR3 bases are TGTGCCAGCAGCCCCGCGTGGGGGGGGGACTATGGCTACACCTTC.